The rows below give T cell receptor beta chains drawn from one sample of a study of CD8 T cells in ankylosing spondylitis. TCRdb recomputed calls from the 5' RACE reads with MiXCR, one row per CDR3 protein. The sample has about 220,000 distinct CDR3 sequences, approximately 7.3% seen once; the top ten hold approximately 14%. The specimen was blood, either unsorted or a sorted T cell fraction (not recorded which). All receptors come from a male donor with ankylosing spondylitis. CDR3s include the opening cysteine and the closing phenylalanine or tryptophan. Fields, in order: clone size, D gene, J gene, V gene, CDR3 protein, CDR3 DNA. A D gene is named only where the DNA matches it firmly. The size entry is marked missing in some rows and otherwise reads once, few, many or a size class.

clone size: .; D gene: .; J gene: TRBJ2-1; V gene: TRBV20-1; CDR3 protein: CSARESGTEQFF; CDR3 DNA: TGCAGTGCTAGGGAGTCGGGTACTGAGCAGTTCTTC
clone size: many; D gene: TRBD2; J gene: TRBJ2-1; V gene: TRBV4-2; CDR3 protein: CASSHGQTSGGYNEQFF; CDR3 DNA: TGTGCCAGCAGCCATGGTCAAACTAGCGGGGGTTACAATGAGCAGTTCTTC
clone size: many; D gene: .; J gene: TRBJ1-5; V gene: TRBV27; CDR3 protein: CASSLLAGVQPQHF; CDR3 DNA: TGTGCCAGCAGTTTACTAGCGGGGGTTCAGCCCCAGCATTTT
clone size: .; D gene: .; J gene: TRBJ1-1; V gene: TRBV10-3; CDR3 protein: CAISEAGQPNTEAFF; CDR3 DNA: TGTGCCATCAGTGAGGCTGGACAACCCAACACTGAAGCTTTCTTT
clone size: many; D gene: .; J gene: TRBJ2-7; V gene: TRBV4-2; CDR3 protein: CASSPSDFPDYEQYF; CDR3 DNA: TGTGCCAGCAGCCCTTCGGACTTCCCGGACTACGAGCAGTACTTC
clone size: many; D gene: .; J gene: TRBJ1-1; V gene: TRBV12-3/TRBV12-4; CDR3 protein: CASSQGGEAFF; CDR3 DNA: TGTGCCAGCAGTCAAGGGGGTGAAGCTTTCTTT
clone size: few; D gene: .; J gene: TRBJ2-7; V gene: TRBV7-9; CDR3 protein: CASSSLGNHYEQYF; CDR3 DNA: TGTGCCAGCAGCTCCTTGGGAAACCATTACGAGCAGTACTTC
clone size: few; D gene: .; J gene: TRBJ2-4; V gene: TRBV27; CDR3 protein: CASRGLGGLAKNIQYF; CDR3 DNA: TGTGCCAGCAGAGGCCTCGGAGGGTTGGCCAAAAACATTCAGTACTTC
clone size: many; D gene: .; J gene: TRBJ2-1; V gene: TRBV20-1; CDR3 protein: CSARDIRGNEQFF; CDR3 DNA: TGCAGTGCTAGAGATATAAGGGGCAATGAGCAGTTCTTC
clone size: many; D gene: .; J gene: TRBJ2-1; V gene: TRBV5-5; CDR3 protein: CASSLVVKGLSNEQFF; CDR3 DNA: TGTGCCAGCAGCTTGGTCGTGAAAGGCCTTTCCAATGAGCAGTTCTTC
clone size: many; D gene: TRBD2; J gene: TRBJ2-7; V gene: TRBV5-8; CDR3 protein: CASSLVAGSYEQYF; CDR3 DNA: TGTGCCAGCAGCTTGGTAGCGGGCAGCTACGAGCAGTACTTC
clone size: few; D gene: TRBD1; J gene: TRBJ2-7; V gene: TRBV5-1; CDR3 protein: CASSRTTGGLDEQYF; CDR3 DNA: TGCGCCAGCAGCAGGACTACAGGGGGCTTAGACGAGCAGTACTTC
clone size: many; D gene: TRBD2; J gene: TRBJ2-1; V gene: TRBV20-1; CDR3 protein: CSARGLAGPYNEQFF; CDR3 DNA: TGCAGTGCTAGAGGCCTAGCGGGGCCCTACAATGAGCAGTTCTTC
clone size: many; D gene: .; J gene: TRBJ2-2; V gene: TRBV5-8; CDR3 protein: CASSLWIGELFF; CDR3 DNA: TGTGCCAGCAGCTTGTGGATCGGGGAGCTGTTTTTT
clone size: .; D gene: TRBD2; J gene: TRBJ2-1; V gene: TRBV20-1; CDR3 protein: CSARFGTSENEAYNEQFF; CDR3 DNA: TGCAGTGCTAGATTCGGGACTAGCGAAAATGAGGCTTACAATGAGCAGTTCTTC
clone size: many; D gene: .; J gene: TRBJ2-3; V gene: TRBV5-6; CDR3 protein: CASSLGDTDTQYF; CDR3 DNA: TGTGCCAGCAGCTTAGGGGACACAGATACGCAGTATTTT